Each of the 10 T cell receptor beta chains below was sequenced from the same sample in a study of blood T cell repertoires in COVID-19. This table comes from immunoSEQ multiplex PCR, and its TCRdb copy is limited to in-frame clones, with some not included. This sample yields 210,000 or so clones, of which roughly nine tenths are seen a single time; roughly 6.7% belongs to the top ten. Specimen: peripheral blood. All receptors derive from a man aged 40-49 years with acute or convalescent COVID-19.

The chain employs TRBV10-2 and TRBJ2-1, with 10 positions matching TRBD1. Trimming took 6 bases from V and 6 from J; bases not matched to a gene: 8. The germline gives CDR1 WSHSY, CDR2 SAAADI. The CDR3 runs 15 residues. This CDR3 reads CASRDPRQGANEQFF. DNA of the CDR3: TGCGCCAGCAGGGACCCGAGACAGGGGGCCAATGAGCAGTTCTTC.

The rearrangement joins TRBV7-3 to TRBJ2-1, with TRBD2 identical over 15 bases. There are 15 residues in the CDR3. With V trimmed by 5 bases and J by 6 bases, 2 bases remained unmatched. Germline CDR1 reads SGHTA; CDR2 reads FQGTGA. The CDR3 sequence is CASSRGLAGGNEQFF. The CDR3 DNA reads TGTGCCAGCAGCCGGGGACTAGCGGGGGGCAATGAGCAGTTCTTC. The full variable domain, its missing parts supplied by reference TRBV7-3 and TRBJ2-1, is GAGVSQTPSNKVTEKGKYVELRCDPISGHTALYWYRQSLGQGPEFLIYFQGTGAADDSGLPNDRFFAVRPEGSVSTLKIQRTERGDSAVYLCASSRGLAGGNEQFFGPGTRLTVL.

The rearrangement links TRBV19 to TRBJ2-1; 11 nucleotides align to TRBD1. Trimming removed 3 bases from V and 3 bases from J; junction bases left unmatched: 1. Per the germline V gene, CDR1 is LNHDA and CDR2 is SQIVND (reference sequence). This CDR3 has 15 amino acids. The CDR3 sequence: CASSIGTGGYNEQFF. The CDR3 DNA reads TGTGCCAGTAGTATTGGGACAGGGGGCTACAATGAGCAGTTCTTC. Looking up the rest from reference TRBV19 and TRBJ2-1 gives the full variable domain: DGGITQSPKYLFRKEGQNVTLSCEQNLNHDAMYWYRQDPGQGLRLIYYSQIVNDFQKGDIAEGYSVSREKKESFPLTVTSAQKNPTAFYLCASSIGTGGYNEQFFGPGTRLTVL.

This rearrangement joins TRBV5-1 to TRBJ2-3, with D possibly being TRBD2 (6 bases). The ends were cut back, 7 bases at V and 2 bases at J, with 11 bases in the middle. In germline, CDR1 is SGHRS, CDR2 YFSETQ. The CDR3 totals 13 residues. The CDR3 is CASGGGITDTQYF. The CDR3, as DNA: TGCGCCAGCGGAGGAGGGATCACAGATACGCAGTATTTT.

The gene calls are TRBV30 and TRBJ2-5; TRBD1 matches 7 bases. CDR1 GTSNPN and CDR2 SVGIG come from the germline V gene (reference sequence). The CDR3 is made up of 13 amino acids. V lost 4 bases, J lost 5 bases, and 7 bases stayed unmatched. The CDR3 reads CAWNQQGWETQYF. The CDR3 DNA is TGTGCCTGGAATCAACAGGGGTGGGAGACCCAGTACTTC. The whole variable domain, filled in from reference TRBV30 and TRBJ2-5, reads SQTIHQWPATLVQPVGSPLSLECTVEGTSNPNLYWYRQAAGRGLQLLFYSVGIGQISSEVPQNLSASRPQDRQFILSSKKLLLSDSGFYLCAWNQQGWETQYFGPGTRLLVL.

V is TRBV6-2 or TRBV6-3 and J is TRBJ2-7, with a weak D call TRBD1 (5 bases). CDR3 length: 18 residues. V lost 2 bases, J lost 2 bases, and 22 bases lay in between. Germline V gene data show CDR1 as MNHEY and CDR2 as SVGEGT. CDR3 protein: CASSYDPLGRRIAYEQYF. The CDR3 region has the DNA TGTGCCAGCAGTTACGATCCTTTGGGGCGGCGAATTGCCTACGAGCAGTACTTC.

This chain connects TRBV9 to TRBJ2-3; no clear D. Between the trimmed V and J ends, which lost 3 bases and 3 bases, there was a span of 20 bases. The CDR3 is 17 amino acids. Germline V CDR1 and CDR2: SGDLS, YYNGEE. CDR3 in amino acids: CASSGDPRTPGTDTQYF. The CDR3 nucleotides are TGTGCCAGCAGCGGAGACCCCCGCACTCCAGGTACAGATACGCAGTATTTT.

This rearrangement joins TRBV7-2 to TRBJ2-3; 8 nucleotides match TRBD1. The length of the CDR3 is 13 residues. J was trimmed by 10 bases and V by 4 bases; bases with no gene match: 7. CDR1 and CDR2 (germline): SGHTA, FQGNSA. CDR3 DNA sequence: TGTGCCAGCAGCTCACAGGGGGGTACGGCGCAGTATTTT. Translating gives CASSSQGGTAQYF.

This chain joins TRBV7-2 and TRBJ1-2; the D gene is possibly TRBD1 (5 bases). The V end was cut by 5 bases, the J end by 0 bases, with 19 bases between. The CDR3 extends over 17 amino acids. Germline assignment: CDR1 SGHTA and CDR2 FQGNSA. The CDR3 nucleotides are TGTGCCAGCAGCCCCAGGAGAGGTGCGGGGGCTAACTATGGCTACACCTTC. It encodes CASSPRRGAGANYGYTF.

This chain connects TRBV27 to TRBJ2-7; 7 bases are shared with TRBD1. The CDR3 has 14 residues. Germline assignment: CDR1 MNHEY and CDR2 SMNVEV (reference sequence). The V segment lost 1 base and the J segment 7 bases; nucleotides outside the gene matches: 7. For the CDR3, the DNA is TGTGCCAGCAGTTTATGGCAGGGGGTCAGGGAGCAGTACTTC. Amino acid sequence: CASSLWQGVREQYF.